Reported below is one T cell receptor beta chain. V was cut by 0 bases and J by 3 bases, with 9 bases left in between. The germline V gene encodes CDR1 SGHNT and CDR2 YYREEE (reference sequence). This CDR3 is 14 amino acids long. This specimen belongs to a study of blood T cell repertoires in COVID-19. Overall study: Collection of acute and convalescent COVID-19 samples took place in the United States, Italy and Spain. Nucleic acid was either cDNA or gDNA, and it came from T cells, B-cell-depleted T cells, or PBMCs.

Authors' analysis steps: By means of reference gene primer amplification, nucleated cell counts were estimated. Assay used: immunoSEQ multiplex PCR; TCRdb lists only in-frame clones, some missing. V, J and clone size are taken as reported in that table, and D and trimming were inferred from the DNA itself. The data contain 78,000 or so clones, roughly 84% of them singletons. Sequencing was done on a sample of peripheral blood. The rearrangement uses TRBV5-4 and TRBJ1-1; D not resolved. This receptor was obtained from a woman aged 55-70 years with acute or convalescent COVID-19. The CDR3 nucleotides are TGTGCCAGCAGCTTGGAGCGCGGGGACACTGAAGCTTTCTTT. It encodes CASSLERGDTEAFF.